The 2 T cell receptor beta chains listed next were all sequenced from one sample in a study of early T cells in non-severe SARS-CoV-2 infection. TCRdb independently ran MiXCR on the 5' RACE reads; one entry per CDR3 protein. The data hold approximately 60,000 distinct CDR3 sequences, with 7% to 9.5% observed a single time. Material: whole blood, obtained at baseline. The receptors originated from an adult who was a healthcare worker with PCR-confirmed SARS-CoV-2 infection or an uninfected control (not recorded which).

This clonotype was picked up a small number of times. The chain couples TRBV27 to TRBJ2-3; D remains unclear. The V gene lost 10 bases and the J gene lost 7 bases, with 9 bases spanning the gap. The CDR3 is 10 amino acids. The V gene's germline CDR1 is MNHEY and CDR2 SMNVEV (reference sequence). The CDR3 bases are TGTGCCACGCATCGGAATACGCAGTATTTT. Protein: CATHRNTQYF.

V and J are TRBV29-1 and TRBJ1-2; no definite D call. Per germline, CDR1 SQVTM and CDR2 ANQGSEA. This CDR3 is 10 amino acids long. V was pared by 5 bases and J by 5 bases, with 6 bases between. This chain's CDR3 is CSVKFYGYTF. The CDR3 region has the DNA TGCAGCGTTAAATTTTATGGCTACACCTTC.